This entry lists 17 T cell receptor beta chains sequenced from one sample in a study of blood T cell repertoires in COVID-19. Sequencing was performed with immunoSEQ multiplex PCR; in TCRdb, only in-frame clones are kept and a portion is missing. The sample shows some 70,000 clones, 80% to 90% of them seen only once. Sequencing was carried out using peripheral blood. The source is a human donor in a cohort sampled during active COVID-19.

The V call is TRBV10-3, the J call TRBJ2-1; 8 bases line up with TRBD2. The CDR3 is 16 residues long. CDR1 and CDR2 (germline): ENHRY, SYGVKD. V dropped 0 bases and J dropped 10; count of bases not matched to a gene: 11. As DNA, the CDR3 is TGTGCCATCAGTGAGTCGCCTAGCGGGCCCCGCGGGGAGCAGTTCTTC. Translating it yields CAISESPSGPRGEQFF.

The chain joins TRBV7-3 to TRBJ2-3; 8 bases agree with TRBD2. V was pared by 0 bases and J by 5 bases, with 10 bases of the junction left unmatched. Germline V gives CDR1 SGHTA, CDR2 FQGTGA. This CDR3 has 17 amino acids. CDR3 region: CASSLTASGPGVDTQYF. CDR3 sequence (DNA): TGTGCCAGCAGCTTAACGGCTAGCGGGCCAGGCGTAGATACGCAGTATTTT.

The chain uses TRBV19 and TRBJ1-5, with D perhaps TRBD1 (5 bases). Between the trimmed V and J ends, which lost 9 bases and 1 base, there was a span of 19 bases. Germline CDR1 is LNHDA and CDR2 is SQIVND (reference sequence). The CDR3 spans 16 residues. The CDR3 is CASSWENGGSNQPQHF. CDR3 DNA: TGTGCCAGCTCCTGGGAGAACGGGGGAAGCAATCAGCCCCAGCATTTT.

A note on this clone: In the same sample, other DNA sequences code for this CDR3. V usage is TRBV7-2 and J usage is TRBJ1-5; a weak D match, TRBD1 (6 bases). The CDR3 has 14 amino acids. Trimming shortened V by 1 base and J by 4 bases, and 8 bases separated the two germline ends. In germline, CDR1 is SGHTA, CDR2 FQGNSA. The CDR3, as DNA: TGTGCCAGCAGCTTAGGTCAGGGGAATCAGCCCCAGCATTTT. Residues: CASSLGQGNQPQHF.

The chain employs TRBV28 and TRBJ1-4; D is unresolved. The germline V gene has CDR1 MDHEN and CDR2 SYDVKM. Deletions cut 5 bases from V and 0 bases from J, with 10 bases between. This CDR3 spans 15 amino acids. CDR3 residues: CASSPVRTTNEKLFF. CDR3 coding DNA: TGTGCCAGCAGTCCGGTGAGGACAACTAATGAAAAACTGTTTTTT.

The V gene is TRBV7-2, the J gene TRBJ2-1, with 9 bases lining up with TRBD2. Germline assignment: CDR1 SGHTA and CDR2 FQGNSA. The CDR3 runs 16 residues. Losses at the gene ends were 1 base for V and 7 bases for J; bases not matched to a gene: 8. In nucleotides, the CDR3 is TGTGCCAGCAGCTTAGGTTGGCTAGCGGGATGGAATGAGCAGTTCTTC. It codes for CASSLGWLAGWNEQFF.

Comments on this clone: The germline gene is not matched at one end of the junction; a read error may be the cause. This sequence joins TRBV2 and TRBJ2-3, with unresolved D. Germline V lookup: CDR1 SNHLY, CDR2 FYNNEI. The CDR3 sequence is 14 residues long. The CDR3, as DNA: TGTGCCAGCAGCGAAGCCCTCCGCACAGATACGCAGTATTTT. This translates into CASSEALRTDTQYF.

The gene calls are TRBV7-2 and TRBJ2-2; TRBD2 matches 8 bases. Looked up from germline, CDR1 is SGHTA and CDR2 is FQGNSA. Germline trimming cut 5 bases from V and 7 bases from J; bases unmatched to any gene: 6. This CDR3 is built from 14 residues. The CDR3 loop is CASSVGGGRGELFF. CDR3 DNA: TGTGCCAGCAGCGTAGGCGGGGGGCGCGGGGAGCTGTTTTTT.

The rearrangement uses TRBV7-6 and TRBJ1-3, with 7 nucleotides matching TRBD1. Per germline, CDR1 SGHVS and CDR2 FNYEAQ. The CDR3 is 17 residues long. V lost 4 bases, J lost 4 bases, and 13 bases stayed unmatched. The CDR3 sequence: CASSYYRGGSGGNTIYF. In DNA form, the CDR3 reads TGTGCCAGCAGCTATTACAGGGGAGGATCGGGAGGAAACACCATATATTTT.

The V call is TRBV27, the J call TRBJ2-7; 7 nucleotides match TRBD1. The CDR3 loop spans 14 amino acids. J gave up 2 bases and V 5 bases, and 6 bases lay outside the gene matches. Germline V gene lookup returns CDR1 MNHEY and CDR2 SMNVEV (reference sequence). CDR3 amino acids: CASSPRTGPYEQYF. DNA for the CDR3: TGTGCCAGCAGTCCGCGGACAGGCCCCTACGAGCAGTACTTC.

CDR3 sequence (DNA): TGTGCCATCAGTGTCTCTAGAGAGCAGTACTTC. Its protein product is CAISVSREQYF. The gene calls are TRBV10-3 and TRBJ2-7; D unresolved. The germline V and J ends were trimmed by 4 bases and 7 bases, with 8 bases remaining between them. This CDR3 is 11 amino acids long. The V gene's germline CDR1 is ENHRY and CDR2 SYGVKD.

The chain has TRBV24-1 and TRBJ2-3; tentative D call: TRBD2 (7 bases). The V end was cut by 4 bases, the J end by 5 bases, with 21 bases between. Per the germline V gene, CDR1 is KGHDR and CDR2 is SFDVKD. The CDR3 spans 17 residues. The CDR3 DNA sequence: TGTGCCACCAGTGACATCAGGAGTCTAGGGGGGGGAGATACGCAGTATTTT. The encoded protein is CATSDIRSLGGGDTQYF.

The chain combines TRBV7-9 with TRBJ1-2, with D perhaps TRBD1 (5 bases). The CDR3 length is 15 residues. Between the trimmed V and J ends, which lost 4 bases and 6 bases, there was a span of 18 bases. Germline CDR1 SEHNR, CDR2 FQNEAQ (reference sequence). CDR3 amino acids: CASSSDPQGSDGYTF. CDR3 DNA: TGTGCCAGCAGCTCCGATCCTCAGGGAAGCGATGGCTACACCTTC.

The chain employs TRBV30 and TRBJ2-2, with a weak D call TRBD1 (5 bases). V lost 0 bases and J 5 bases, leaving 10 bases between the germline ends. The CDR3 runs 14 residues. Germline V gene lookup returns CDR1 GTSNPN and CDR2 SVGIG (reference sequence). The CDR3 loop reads CAWSVGAGTGELFF. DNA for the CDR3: TGTGCCTGGAGTGTAGGGGCAGGGACCGGGGAGCTGTTTTTT.

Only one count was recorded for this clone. The CDR3 DNA reads TGTGCCAGCAGTGACGCGGGACGGACCCTTAATCAGCCCCAGCATTTT. Translated: CASSDAGRTLNQPQHF. This chain joins TRBV27 and TRBJ1-5, with D perhaps matching TRBD1 (5 bases). Germline assignment: CDR1 MNHEY and CDR2 SMNVEV (reference sequence). Trimming left V 5 bases short and J 4 bases short, with 18 bases between. CDR3 length: 16 residues.

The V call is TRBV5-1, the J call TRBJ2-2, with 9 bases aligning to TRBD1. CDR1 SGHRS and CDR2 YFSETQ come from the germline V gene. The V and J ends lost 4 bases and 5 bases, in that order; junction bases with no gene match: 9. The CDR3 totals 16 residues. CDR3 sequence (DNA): TGCGCCAGCAGCCTGTGGGACAGGGATTCGACCGGGGAGCTGTTTTTT. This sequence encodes CASSLWDRDSTGELFF.

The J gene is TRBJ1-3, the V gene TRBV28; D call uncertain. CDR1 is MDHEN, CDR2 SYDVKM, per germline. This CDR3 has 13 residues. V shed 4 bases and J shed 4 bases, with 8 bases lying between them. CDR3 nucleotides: TGTGCCAGCAGTTCCCCCTCCGGAAACACCATATATTTT. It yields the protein CASSSPSGNTIYF.